This is a list of T cell receptor beta chains from one sample in a study of identical twins. MiXCR, applied by TCRdb to the 5' RACE reads, yields one record per CDR3 protein. The table lists just over 450,000 distinct CDR3 sequences, 12% to 15% of them singletons. The sample was also reused in another study, on yellow fever vaccine responses in identical twins.

The sequenced material came from CD4+ T cells sorted from blood. These receptors all come from a woman between 18 and 29 years old in good health. The CDR3 runs from the conserved cysteine through the conserved F or W. Each record gives: V gene, J gene, D gene, clone size, CDR3 protein, CDR3 DNA. The D gene is left open where the match is weak. Clone size is not always given. Where it is, it says once, few, many or a class for expanded clones.

v_gene: TRBV5-6; j_gene: TRBJ2-1; d_gene: TRBD2; abundance: few; CDR3aa: CASSLSWLAGEGAYNEQFF; CDR3nt: TGTGCCAGCAGCTTGAGCTGGTTAGCGGGAGAGGGGGCCTACAATGAGCAGTTCTTC
v_gene: TRBV6-2/TRBV6-3; j_gene: TRBJ2-3; d_gene: -; abundance: -; CDR3aa: CASSSEGGYTDTQYF; CDR3nt: TGTGCCAGCAGTTCCGAGGGGGGTTACACAGATACGCAGTATTTT
v_gene: TRBV2; j_gene: TRBJ2-1; d_gene: -; abundance: -; CDR3aa: CASSRQGPIDHEQFF; CDR3nt: TGTGCCAGCAGTCGCCAGGGACCCATTGACCATGAGCAGTTCTTC
v_gene: TRBV2; j_gene: TRBJ2-3; d_gene: TRBD2; abundance: -; CDR3aa: CASTQRASGSTDTQYF; CDR3nt: TGTGCCAGCACCCAAAGGGCTAGCGGGAGCACAGATACGCAGTATTTT
v_gene: TRBV11-1; j_gene: TRBJ2-5; d_gene: -; abundance: few; CDR3aa: CASGVVGRETQYF; CDR3nt: TGTGCCAGCGGTGTCGTGGGACGGGAGACCCAGTACTTC
v_gene: TRBV7-9; j_gene: TRBJ1-4; d_gene: TRBD1; abundance: -; CDR3aa: CASSAKGTVNEKLFF; CDR3nt: TGTGCCAGCAGCGCGAAGGGGACAGTTAATGAAAAACTGTTTTTT
v_gene: TRBV5-1; j_gene: TRBJ2-1; d_gene: TRBD2; abundance: -; CDR3aa: CASSQRWAGTSGSREQFF; CDR3nt: TGCGCCAGCAGCCAAAGATGGGCCGGGACTAGCGGGAGTCGTGAGCAGTTCTTC
v_gene: TRBV29-1; j_gene: TRBJ2-2; d_gene: -; abundance: few; CDR3aa: CSVNKGGGELFF; CDR3nt: TGCAGCGTTAATAAAGGGGGCGGGGAGCTGTTTTTT
v_gene: TRBV9; j_gene: TRBJ2-3; d_gene: -; abundance: many; CDR3aa: CASSANTDTQYF; CDR3nt: TGTGCCAGCAGCGCTAACACAGATACGCAGTATTTT
v_gene: TRBV7-6; j_gene: TRBJ2-7; d_gene: TRBD1; abundance: -; CDR3aa: CASSLQGTGYYEQYF; CDR3nt: TGTGCCAGCAGCTTGCAGGGGACAGGGTATTACGAGCAGTACTTC
v_gene: TRBV27; j_gene: TRBJ2-5; d_gene: -; abundance: -; CDR3aa: CASGRRQETQYF; CDR3nt: TGTGCCAGCGGTCGTAGGCAAGAGACCCAGTACTTC
v_gene: TRBV7-2; j_gene: TRBJ2-5; d_gene: TRBD1; abundance: -; CDR3aa: CASSPTGGIAETQYF; CDR3nt: TGTGCCAGCAGCCCGACAGGGGGCATCGCAGAGACCCAGTACTTC
v_gene: TRBV30; j_gene: TRBJ2-4; d_gene: -; abundance: -; CDR3aa: CAWSLDKNIQYF; CDR3nt: TGTGCCTGGAGTCTTGACAAAAACATTCAGTACTTC
v_gene: TRBV30; j_gene: TRBJ2-5; d_gene: -; abundance: -; CDR3aa: CAWTRQETQYF; CDR3nt: TGTGCCTGGACCCGGCAGGAGACCCAGTACTTC
v_gene: TRBV7-2; j_gene: TRBJ2-1; d_gene: -; abundance: few; CDR3aa: CASSLFGQGIRNEQFF; CDR3nt: TGTGCCAGCAGCTTATTTGGTCAGGGTATTCGGAATGAGCAGTTCTTC
v_gene: TRBV6-5; j_gene: TRBJ1-5; d_gene: -; abundance: few; CDR3aa: CASSKGSQPQHF; CDR3nt: TGTGCCAGCAGCAAAGGTAGTCAGCCCCAGCATTTT
v_gene: TRBV11-2; j_gene: TRBJ2-7; d_gene: -; abundance: -; CDR3aa: CASSLDRTPGREQYF; CDR3nt: TGTGCCAGCAGCTTAGATAGGACCCCCGGAAGGGAGCAGTACTTC
v_gene: TRBV10-3; j_gene: TRBJ1-1; d_gene: -; abundance: few; CDR3aa: CAISGTAAGNTEAFF; CDR3nt: TGTGCCATCAGTGGAACGGCTGCGGGGAACACTGAAGCTTTCTTT
v_gene: TRBV18; j_gene: TRBJ2-7; d_gene: -; abundance: few; CDR3aa: CASSPTTVIEQYF; CDR3nt: TGTGCCAGCTCACCCACCACAGTTATTGAGCAGTACTTC
v_gene: TRBV28; j_gene: TRBJ2-2; d_gene: -; abundance: few; CDR3aa: CASSSGNIYTGELFF; CDR3nt: TGTGCCAGCAGTTCAGGGAATATATACACCGGGGAGCTGTTTTTT
v_gene: TRBV5-1; j_gene: TRBJ2-7; d_gene: -; abundance: many; CDR3aa: CASSLAGRESEQYF; CDR3nt: TGCGCCAGCAGCTTGGCCGGCAGGGAGAGCGAGCAGTACTTC
v_gene: TRBV11-2; j_gene: TRBJ1-2; d_gene: TRBD1; abundance: few; CDR3aa: CASSHGQGNGYTF; CDR3nt: TGTGCCAGCAGCCACGGACAGGGAAATGGCTACACCTTC
v_gene: TRBV10-3; j_gene: TRBJ1-1; d_gene: -; abundance: few; CDR3aa: CASRGDNTMNTEAFF; CDR3nt: TGTGCCTCGAGGGGGGACAACACCATGAACACTGAAGCTTTCTTT
v_gene: TRBV5-1; j_gene: TRBJ1-1; d_gene: TRBD1; abundance: few; CDR3aa: CASSLVGAGGNTEAFF; CDR3nt: TGCGCCAGCAGCTTGGTCGGGGCAGGGGGAAATACTGAAGCTTTCTTT
v_gene: TRBV6-5; j_gene: TRBJ1-2; d_gene: -; abundance: -; CDR3aa: CASSYSRSNYGYTF; CDR3nt: TGTGCCAGCAGTTACTCGAGGTCTAACTATGGCTACACCTTC
v_gene: TRBV2; j_gene: TRBJ2-3; d_gene: -; abundance: -; CDR3aa: CASVLTGSMADTQYF; CDR3nt: TGTGCCAGCGTCCTAACAGGGTCAATGGCAGATACGCAGTATTTT
v_gene: TRBV12-3/TRBV12-4; j_gene: TRBJ1-2; d_gene: TRBD1; abundance: -; CDR3aa: CASSPSTPGGYGYTF; CDR3nt: TGTGCCAGCAGCCCTTCGACCCCAGGGGGTTATGGCTACACCTTC
v_gene: TRBV6-2/TRBV6-3; j_gene: TRBJ2-2; d_gene: -; abundance: few; CDR3aa: CASSSQDTGELFF; CDR3nt: TGTGCCAGCAGTTCCCAGGACACCGGGGAGCTGTTTTTT
v_gene: TRBV20-1; j_gene: TRBJ2-7; d_gene: -; abundance: few; CDR3aa: CSLKGVRYEQYF; CDR3nt: TGCAGCCTGAAGGGGGTCCGCTACGAGCAGTACTTC
v_gene: TRBV20-1; j_gene: TRBJ2-3; d_gene: -; abundance: few; CDR3aa: CSARLPTNSEAQYF; CDR3nt: TGCAGTGCTAGGCTCCCGACAAATAGTGAAGCGCAGTATTTT
v_gene: TRBV6-1; j_gene: TRBJ2-5; d_gene: TRBD2; abundance: -; CDR3aa: CASRVKPLAGGDETQYF; CDR3nt: TGTGCCAGCAGGGTAAAACCTCTAGCGGGGGGCGATGAGACCCAGTACTTC
v_gene: TRBV15; j_gene: TRBJ2-7; d_gene: -; abundance: -; CDR3aa: CATSGGGYEQYF; CDR3nt: TGTGCCACCAGCGGGGGTGGATACGAGCAGTACTTC
v_gene: TRBV6-2/TRBV6-3; j_gene: TRBJ2-5; d_gene: -; abundance: -; CDR3aa: CATKTRLEAKETQYF; CDR3nt: TGTGCCACCAAAACCCGTTTGGAAGCCAAAGAGACCCAGTACTTC
v_gene: TRBV5-1; j_gene: TRBJ2-2; d_gene: TRBD2; abundance: -; CDR3aa: CASSFGTSGKAGELFF; CDR3nt: TGCGCCAGCAGCTTCGGGACTAGCGGGAAAGCCGGGGAGCTGTTTTTT
v_gene: TRBV29-1; j_gene: TRBJ2-3; d_gene: -; abundance: -; CDR3aa: CSVGGKSTDTQYF; CDR3nt: TGCAGCGTGGGTGGTAAAAGCACAGATACGCAGTATTTT
v_gene: TRBV20-1; j_gene: TRBJ1-5; d_gene: -; abundance: -; CDR3aa: CSAKDRDSNQPQHF; CDR3nt: TGCAGTGCTAAGGACCGTGATAGCAATCAGCCCCAGCATTTT
v_gene: TRBV27; j_gene: TRBJ2-3; d_gene: TRBD2; abundance: -; CDR3aa: CASSSLSGGATTDTQYF; CDR3nt: TGTGCCAGCAGTTCTTTAAGCGGGGGGGCCACCACAGATACGCAGTATTTT
v_gene: TRBV20-1; j_gene: TRBJ2-1; d_gene: -; abundance: -; CDR3aa: CSADTSTDEQFF; CDR3nt: TGCAGTGCCGATACTAGTACCGATGAGCAGTTCTTC
v_gene: TRBV20-1; j_gene: TRBJ2-5; d_gene: TRBD2; abundance: -; CDR3aa: CSAQRGDTQETQYF; CDR3nt: TGCAGTGCTCAGCGGGGGGATACCCAAGAGACCCAGTACTTC
v_gene: TRBV20-1; j_gene: TRBJ2-2; d_gene: -; abundance: few; CDR3aa: CSASASEHGELFF; CDR3nt: TGCAGTGCTTCGGCTAGCGAGCACGGGGAGCTGTTTTTT
v_gene: TRBV3-1; j_gene: TRBJ2-3; d_gene: -; abundance: many; CDR3aa: CASSPGQRLTDTQYF; CDR3nt: TGTGCCAGCAGCCCCGGACAGAGGCTCACAGATACGCAGTATTTT
v_gene: TRBV3-1; j_gene: TRBJ2-7; d_gene: TRBD2; abundance: -; CDR3aa: CASSQMGGGEQYF; CDR3nt: TGTGCCAGCAGCCAAATGGGGGGGGGCGAGCAGTACTTC
v_gene: TRBV6-6; j_gene: TRBJ2-3; d_gene: -; abundance: few; CDR3aa: CASSNRGTDTQYF; CDR3nt: TGTGCCAGCAGTAACAGGGGCACAGATACGCAGTATTTT
v_gene: TRBV28; j_gene: TRBJ2-4; d_gene: -; abundance: -; CDR3aa: CASSLPRTENIQYF; CDR3nt: TGTGCCAGCAGTTTACCCCGGACAGAAAACATTCAGTACTTC
v_gene: TRBV7-2; j_gene: TRBJ1-1; d_gene: -; abundance: -; CDR3aa: CASSLDLGRVTEAFF; CDR3nt: TGTGCCAGCAGCTTAGATCTGGGTCGAGTCACTGAAGCTTTCTTT
v_gene: TRBV5-1; j_gene: TRBJ1-1; d_gene: -; abundance: many; CDR3aa: CASSLAVLTGNTEAFF; CDR3nt: TGCGCCAGCAGCTTGGCCGTTCTAACAGGGAACACTGAAGCTTTCTTT
v_gene: TRBV25-1; j_gene: TRBJ2-7; d_gene: TRBD1; abundance: few; CDR3aa: CASSEPGTGAHEQYF; CDR3nt: TGTGCCAGCAGTGAACCGGGGACAGGGGCCCACGAGCAGTACTTC
v_gene: TRBV5-1; j_gene: TRBJ2-7; d_gene: -; abundance: -; CDR3aa: CASSETGTYEQYF; CDR3nt: TGCGCCAGCAGCGAAACGGGCACCTACGAGCAGTACTTC
v_gene: TRBV11-2; j_gene: TRBJ2-1; d_gene: -; abundance: -; CDR3aa: CASSLDLRAMYGNEQFF; CDR3nt: TGTGCCAGCAGCTTAGATCTCAGGGCGATGTATGGGAATGAGCAGTTCTTC
v_gene: TRBV12-3/TRBV12-4; j_gene: TRBJ1-2; d_gene: -; abundance: -; CDR3aa: CASSLDRSILGASVGYTF; CDR3nt: TGTGCCAGCAGTTTAGACAGGAGTATTTTGGGGGCATCAGTTGGCTACACCTTC
v_gene: TRBV2; j_gene: TRBJ2-7; d_gene: TRBD1; abundance: -; CDR3aa: CASSEARTGELYEQYF; CDR3nt: TGTGCCAGCAGTGAAGCGAGGACAGGGGAATTATACGAGCAGTACTTC
v_gene: TRBV5-6; j_gene: TRBJ2-7; d_gene: TRBD2; abundance: -; CDR3aa: CASSTGLADPIRVHGF; CDR3nt: TGTGCCAGCAGCACGGGACTAGCGGATCCGATAAGGGTCCATGGATTC
v_gene: TRBV3-1; j_gene: TRBJ2-2; d_gene: -; abundance: -; CDR3aa: CASSQDAGNTGELFF; CDR3nt: TGTGCCAGCAGCCAAGACGCGGGGAACACCGGGGAGCTGTTTTTT
v_gene: TRBV12-3/TRBV12-4; j_gene: TRBJ2-7; d_gene: TRBD1; abundance: -; CDR3aa: CASRSSGTGYYEQYF; CDR3nt: TGTGCCAGCAGATCATCTGGGACAGGGTACTACGAGCAGTACTTC
v_gene: TRBV5-5; j_gene: TRBJ1-1; d_gene: -; abundance: -; CDR3aa: CASSTPGRRNTEAFF; CDR3nt: TGTGCCAGCAGCACACCGGGACGGCGGAACACTGAAGCTTTCTTT